The 11 T cell receptor beta chains below all came from one sample that was sequenced in a study of early T cells in non-severe SARS-CoV-2 infection. One entry per CDR3 protein results from TCRdb running MiXCR on the 5' RACE reads. The table includes tens of thousands of distinct CDR3 sequences, around an eighth detected once. The sequenced sample was whole blood. The source is an adult who was a healthcare worker with PCR-confirmed SARS-CoV-2 infection or an uninfected control (not recorded which).

This clonotype was counted ten times or more. The CDR3 DNA reads TGTGCCAGCAGCTCCGACAGGGGGCAATGGGAGACCCAGTACTTC. As protein: CASSSDRGQWETQYF. The chain has TRBV7-6 and TRBJ2-5; 10 nucleotides align to TRBD1. This CDR3 region has 15 residues. CDR1 is SGHVS, CDR2 FNYEAQ, per germline. V gave up 4 bases and J gave up 5 bases; unmatched junction bases: 7.

At least ten counts were recorded for this clonotype. V gene TRBV6-1 combines with J gene TRBJ2-7; the match to TRBD1 covers 9 bases. V was clipped by 5 bases and J by 2 bases; unmatched bases: 7. In germline, CDR1 is MNHNS, CDR2 SASEGT. The CDR3 covers 15 residues. The CDR3 loop is CASSKTGQGAYEQYF. CDR3 nucleotides: TGTGCCAGCAGTAAAACGGGACAGGGTGCCTACGAGCAGTACTTC.

Concerning this clonotype itself: A much larger clone is a single base away; this may be a read error. The chain recombines TRBV5-4 with TRBJ1-4; the D gene is possibly TRBD1 (5 bases). This CDR3 is 16 amino acids long. Germline V CDR1 and CDR2: SGHNT, YYREEE (reference sequence). V was cut by 3 bases and J by 8 bases, with 20 bases left in between. The CDR3, as DNA: TGTGCCAGCAGCTCCGGCGGGGCTCTGAGGTGGGAAAAACTGTTTTTT. Translated: CASSSGGALRWEKLFF. The variable domain in full, with the rest retrieved from reference TRBV5-4 and TRBJ1-4, is ETGVTQSPTHLIKTRGQQVTLRCSSQSGHNTVSWYQQALGQGPQFIFQYYREEENGRGNFPPRFSGLQFPNYSSELNVNALELDDSALYLCASSSGGALRWEKLFFGSGTQLSVL.

This clonotype has ten or more counts. The chain recombines TRBV6-2 or TRBV6-3 with TRBJ2-7; 12 bases are shared with TRBD2. CDR3 length: 19 amino acids. V lost 5 bases to trimming and J lost 2 bases; unmatched junction nucleotides: 16. The V gene's germline CDR1 is MNHEY and CDR2 SVGEGT. CDR3 DNA: TGTGCCAGCAGTCAACCTGGCCTAGCGGGAGGGCACAACCCCTACGAGCAGTACTTC. Its translation: CASSQPGLAGGHNPYEQYF.

In its sample, this clonotype was seen many times. The chain is built from TRBV6-5 and TRBJ2-1; 9 nucleotides match TRBD1. The CDR3 sequence is 13 residues long. Trimming cost V 6 bases and J 6 bases; bases outside gene matches: 3. Germline V gene lookup returns CDR1 MNHEY and CDR2 SVGAGI. The CDR3 region has the DNA TGTGCCAGCAGATTGACAGGGGGCAATGAGCAGTTCTTC. Translated, it gives CASRLTGGNEQFF.

This clonotype was detected ten times or more. The chain is built from TRBV6-2 or TRBV6-3 and TRBJ2-5; D gene uncertain. The CDR3 consists of 13 residues. Germline V lookup: CDR1 MNHEY, CDR2 SVGEGT. V lost 7 bases and J lost 0, with 9 bases in between. The chain's CDR3 is CASTGKYQETQYF. CDR3 bases: TGTGCCAGCACCGGAAAGTACCAAGAGACCCAGTACTTC.

The sample holds many counts of this clonotype. This chain joins TRBV30 and TRBJ1-1; D is unclear. The CDR3 spans 14 residues. The germline V and J ends were trimmed by 0 bases and 0 bases, with 8 bases remaining between them. CDR1 and CDR2 from the germline V gene are GTSNPN and SVGIG (reference sequence). The CDR3 DNA reads TGTGCCTGGAGTGTAAACCGTTTGAACACTGAAGCTTTCTTT. It specifies CAWSVNRLNTEAFF.

The V call is TRBV12-3 or TRBV12-4, the J call TRBJ2-5, with a possible D match to TRBD1 (7 bases). This CDR3 has 13 amino acids. The V end was cut by 7 bases, the J end by 1 base, with 10 bases between. CDR3 amino acids: CASTQGGQETQYF. CDR3 coding DNA: TGTGCCAGCACCCAGGGGGGCCAAGAGACCCAGTACTTC.

This clonotype showed up many times. The V gene is TRBV20-1, the J gene TRBJ2-1, with 9 bases fitting TRBD2. The CDR3 contains 14 residues. From germline, CDR1 is DFQATT and CDR2 SNEGSKA (reference sequence). The V segment lost 5 bases and the J segment 9 bases; nucleotides outside the gene matches: 11. The CDR3 spells CSAGGGRAVAEQFF. CDR3 bases: TGCAGTGCTGGGGGCGGGAGGGCCGTGGCTGAGCAGTTCTTC.

This clonotype has at least ten counts. The V gene is TRBV25-1, the J gene TRBJ1-1; D ambiguous. V was cut by 7 bases and J by 5 bases, with 14 bases left in between. CDR1 and CDR2 (germline): MGHDK, SYGVNS. The CDR3 is 13 residues long. Here the CDR3 reads CASKGFAETEAFF. The CDR3 nucleotides are TGTGCCAGCAAAGGTTTTGCGGAAACTGAAGCTTTCTTT.

The sample holds many counts of this clonotype. The DNA for the CDR3 is TGTGCCCTCGGGGAAGGTTTTGTATATTCACCCCTCCACTTT. Translated, it gives CALGEGFVYSPLHF. V and J are TRBV6-1 and TRBJ1-6; D is unresolved. The V gene lost 11 bases and the J gene lost 8 bases, with 19 bases spanning the gap. Germline V CDR1 and CDR2: MNHNS, SASEGT. This CDR3 region has 14 residues.